This T cell receptor (beta chain) emerged from a study of shared clonotypes between healthy human individuals. The table came from immunoSEQ multiplex PCR; TCRdb's copy has only in-frame clones and leaves some out. The sample includes around 2.1 million clones, approximately 96% of them seen just once. Germline CDR1 reads SGHTA; CDR2 reads FQGTGA. The CDR3 covers 18 residues. As concerns this clone: At one end the junction does not follow the germline gene, possibly because of a read error.

Sequenced: naive CD4+ T cells sorted from blood. The subset: CD45RA+ positively selected. The gene calls are TRBV7-3 and TRBJ2-2, with D possibly being TRBD2 (5 bases). The receptor's source is a young man in good health. The CDR3 sequence: CASSLTSQTKGHTGELFF. CDR3 coding DNA: TGTGCCAGCAGCCTAACCTCGCAGACTAAAGGGCACACCGGGGAGCTGTTTTTT.